The 13 T cell receptor beta chains below all came from one sample that was sequenced in a study of cytomegalovirus exposure and HLA in healthy donors. This table comes from immunoSEQ multiplex PCR, and its TCRdb copy is limited to in-frame clones, with some not included. The data show around 260,000 clones, with less than 95% seen just once and approximately 3.1% held by the top ten. Sample: PBMCs. These receptors originate from a woman aged 30 to 39 in good health and CMV-seronegative.

The rearrangement links TRBV7-9 to TRBJ1-3; D is undetermined. The germline CDR1 and CDR2 sequences are SEHNR and FQNEAQ (reference sequence). Trimming shortened V by 6 bases and J by 2 bases, and 8 bases separated the two germline ends. The CDR3 runs 13 residues. CDR3 nucleotides: TGTGCCAGCAGTTGGTGGGCTGGAAACACCATATATTTT. It is translated as CASSWWAGNTIYF.

V and J are TRBV6-5 and TRBJ1-3; D uncertain. The CDR3 totals 15 residues. From germline, CDR1 is MNHEY and CDR2 SVGAGI. With 0 bases removed from V and 0 bases from J, the gap between germline ends came to 6 bases. The CDR3 region is CASSYSTDSGNTIYF. The CDR3 DNA reads as TGTGCCAGCAGTTACTCTACAGACTCTGGAAACACCATATATTTT.

The chain has TRBV28 and TRBJ2-5; no firm D call. This CDR3 spans 15 amino acids. Between the trimmed V and J ends, which lost 6 bases and 1 base, there was a span of 15 bases. In germline, CDR1 is MDHEN, CDR2 SYDVKM. The CDR3 loop is CASSPTTSPQETQYF. The CDR3 DNA sequence: TGTGCCAGCAGCCCCACCACGTCACCCCAAGAGACCCAGTACTTC. Full variable domain (missing parts from reference TRBV28 and TRBJ2-5): DVKVTQSSRYLVKRTGEKVFLECVQDMDHENMFWYRQDPGLGLRLIYFSYDVKMKEKGDIPEGYSVSREKKERFSLILESASTNQTSMYLCASSPTTSPQETQYFGPGTRLLVL.

The rearrangement links TRBV5-6 to TRBJ1-5, with 7 bases aligning to TRBD1. The V gene end was trimmed by 4 bases and the J gene end by 5 bases; junction bases not matched to a gene: 6. Germline values: CDR1 SGHDT, CDR2 YYEEEE. The CDR3 is 14 residues long. The CDR3 is CASSPGTAYQPQHF. DNA of the CDR3: TGTGCCAGCAGCCCAGGGACAGCCTATCAGCCCCAGCATTTT.

The rearrangement uses TRBV1 and TRBJ2-5; TRBD2, the table's D call, lacks a check against the DNA. TRBV1 is given as a pseudogene. The CDR3 has 15 amino acids. The CDR3 here is CTSSHPGNYQETQYF. CDR3 nucleotide sequence: TGCACCAGCAGCCATCCCGGGAACTATCAAGAGACCCAGTACTTC.

V is TRBV28 and J is TRBJ2-7; D might be TRBD2 (6 bases). In germline, CDR1 is MDHEN, CDR2 SYDVKM. Trimming removed 8 bases at V and 5 bases at J, with 16 bases between. The CDR3 runs to 13 residues. CDR3 coding DNA: TGTGCCAGCCGGGGGTTTGCGATACACGAGCAGTACTTC. Translating it yields CASRGFAIHEQYF.

The chain uses TRBV5-1 and TRBJ2-3, with D possibly matching TRBD1 (5 bases). The CDR3 loop spans 14 amino acids. The germline gives CDR1 SGHRS, CDR2 YFSETQ. Trimming took off 9 bases at V and 5 bases at J, with 19 bases between the two ends. The chain's CDR3 is CATRTGSSRDTQYF. The CDR3, as DNA: TGCGCCACCAGAACAGGTTCGAGTAGAGATACGCAGTATTTT.

V and J are TRBV27 and TRBJ2-7; D may correspond to TRBD1 or TRBD2 (5 bases each). V gave up 5 bases and J gave up 0 bases, with 11 bases separating them. The germline V gene encodes CDR1 MNHEY and CDR2 SMNVEV (reference sequence). CDR3 length equals 14 residues. As DNA, the CDR3 is TGTGCCAGCAGTCACCGGGACCCCTCCTACGAGCAGTACTTC. The encoded protein is CASSHRDPSYEQYF.

This chain uses TRBV5-1 with TRBJ1-2, with 7 bases that match TRBD1. Germline V gene data show CDR1 as SGHRS and CDR2 as YFSETQ. V trimming: 4 bases; J trimming: 6 bases; junction bases outside the gene matches: 12. CDR3 length: 15 residues. The CDR3 nucleotides are TGCGCCAGCAGCGCCCGGACAGGTCGAGGGGATGGCTACACCTTC. This gives the protein CASSARTGRGDGYTF. The full variable domain, completed using reference TRBV5-1 and TRBJ1-2, is KAGVTQTPRYLIKTRGQQVTLSCSPISGHRSVSWYQQTPGQGLQFLFEYFSETQRNKGNFPGRFSGRQFSNSRSEMNVSTLELGDSALYLCASSARTGRGDGYTFGSGTRLTVV.

The rearrangement joins TRBV6-5 to TRBJ2-7, with 10 nucleotides matching TRBD2. This CDR3 comprises 15 residues. The germline gives CDR1 MNHEY, CDR2 SVGAGI. Trimming at V came to 2 bases and at J to 1 base, leaving 2 bases not matched to a gene. This CDR3 is CASSYLAGDSYEQYF. The CDR3 nucleotides read TGTGCCAGCAGTTACCTAGCGGGAGATTCCTACGAGCAGTACTTC.

This clone was detected only once. The conserved closing phenylalanine or tryptophan is absent in this CDR3, likely reflecting a read error. The chain recombines TRBV10-3 with TRBJ2-7; D possibly corresponds to TRBD2 (5 bases). V was clipped by 4 bases and J by 1 base, with 14 bases between them. Germline CDR1 ENHRY, CDR2 SYGVKD. The CDR3 covers 15 residues. The CDR3 DNA follows: TGTGCCATCAGTGGACTACACGGAGTGTCCTACGAGCAGTACCTC. Its translation is CAISGLHGVSYEQYL.

The V gene is TRBV27, the J gene TRBJ2-7; maybe TRBD2 (5 bases). Germline assignment: CDR1 MNHEY and CDR2 SMNVEV (reference sequence). There are 13 residues in the CDR3. V was trimmed by 5 bases and J by 3 bases, leaving 11 bases between them. The CDR3 DNA reads as TGTGCCAGCAGTCTCGGGATAGACTACGAGCAGTACTTC. Encoded protein: CASSLGIDYEQYF.

This chain uses TRBV13 with TRBJ2-1, with TRBD1 matching over 7 bases. CDR3 length equals 16 residues. Germline loops: CDR1 PRHDT, CDR2 FYEKMQ (reference sequence). V dropped 5 bases and J dropped 5; count of bases not matched to a gene: 12. CDR3 sequence: CASSPTGVGGHNEQFF. In DNA form, the CDR3 reads TGTGCCAGCAGCCCAACAGGGGTGGGCGGGCACAATGAGCAGTTCTTC.